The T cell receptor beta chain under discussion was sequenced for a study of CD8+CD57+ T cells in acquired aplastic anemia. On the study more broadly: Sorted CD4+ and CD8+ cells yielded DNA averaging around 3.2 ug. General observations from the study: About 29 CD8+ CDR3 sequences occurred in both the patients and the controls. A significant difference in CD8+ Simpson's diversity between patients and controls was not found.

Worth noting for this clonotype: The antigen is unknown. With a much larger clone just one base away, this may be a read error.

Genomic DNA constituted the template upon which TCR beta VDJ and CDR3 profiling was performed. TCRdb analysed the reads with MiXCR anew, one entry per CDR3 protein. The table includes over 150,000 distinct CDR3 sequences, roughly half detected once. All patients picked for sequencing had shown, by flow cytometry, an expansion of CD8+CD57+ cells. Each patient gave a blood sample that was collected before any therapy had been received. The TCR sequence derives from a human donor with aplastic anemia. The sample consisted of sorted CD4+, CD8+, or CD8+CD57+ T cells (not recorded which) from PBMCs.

The CDR3 bases are TGTGCCAGCGGTCAAGGACGACATAGCAATCAGCCCCAGCATTTT. Its translation: CASGQGRHSNQPQHF. The V and J genes are TRBV6-1 and TRBJ1-5; no clear D. V lost 8 bases, J lost 0 bases, and 14 bases lay in between. This CDR3 region has 15 residues. Per the germline V gene, CDR1 is MNHNS and CDR2 is SASEGT.